Below are 18 T cell receptor beta chains sequenced from a single sample in a study of T-cell memory formation after mild COVID-19. Via MiXCR, TCRdb re-called the 5' RACE reads, giving one row per CDR3 protein. Of 350,000 to 500,000 distinct CDR3 sequences listed, more than 15% are singletons. The sequencing input was PBMCs or a T cell subset sorted from them (not recorded which). Receptor source: a man younger than 35 who had mild COVID-19 (a few samples of this study predate the infection). Cell type and time point are not known.

This clonotype appeared a few times. The chain joins TRBV2 to TRBJ1-2; no reliable D call. Trimming removed 0 bases at V and 4 bases at J, with 21 bases between. There are 18 residues in the CDR3. CDR1 is SNHLY and CDR2 is FYNNEI in the germline V gene. In DNA form, the CDR3 reads TGTGCCAGCAGTGAAGCCTCAGTGGGCTCTCACGGGGTCTATGGCTACACCTTC. Residues: CASSEASVGSHGVYGYTF.

This chain uses TRBV3-1 with TRBJ2-7; D may be TRBD2 (5 bases). V lost 2 bases and J lost 6, with 17 bases in between. The CDR3 is 15 amino acids. Germline-derived CDR1 and CDR2 are LGHDT and YNNKEL (reference sequence). CDR3 nucleotide sequence: TGTGCCAGCAGCCAATCCTACCGCGCGGGCGCCGAGCAGTACTTC. It specifies CASSQSYRAGAEQYF.

The sample holds a few counts of this clonotype. The chain links TRBV4-2 to TRBJ1-6, with unresolved D. The CDR3 loop spans 15 amino acids. Germline lookup yields CDR1 LGHNA and CDR2 YNFKEQ. V was pared by 0 bases and J by 6 bases, with 9 bases between. Written as DNA, the CDR3 is TGTGCCAGCAGCCAAGAGCAGGTACCTAATTCACCCCTCCACTTT. Its protein is CASSQEQVPNSPLHF.

The V gene is TRBV5-1, the J gene TRBJ1-4; D uncertain. Germline CDR1 reads SGHRS; CDR2 reads YFSETQ. The length of the CDR3 is 14 residues. The V gene lost 1 base and the J gene lost 5 bases, with 9 bases spanning the gap. The CDR3 loop reads CASSLNGKNEKLFF. For the CDR3, the DNA is TGCGCCAGCAGCTTGAACGGGAAGAATGAAAAACTGTTTTTT.

The rearrangement uses TRBV7-2 and TRBJ2-7, with unresolved D. The CDR3 totals 14 residues. Trimming took 1 base from V and 0 from J, leaving 7 bases between them. Germline assignment: CDR1 SGHTA and CDR2 FQGNSA. The CDR3 bases are TGTGCCAGCAGCTTAGGACCCTACTCCTACGAGCAGTACGTC. Translated: CASSLGPYSYEQYV.

J is TRBJ1-5 and V is TRBV4-2, with 7 bases matching TRBD1. J lost 3 bases, V lost 4 bases, and 6 bases had no gene match. Germline assignment: CDR1 LGHNA and CDR2 YNFKEQ. CDR3 length: 15 amino acids. This CDR3 is CASSPGGGVNQPQHF. The DNA for the CDR3 is TGTGCCAGCAGCCCAGGGGGTGGGGTCAATCAGCCCCAGCATTTT.

This clonotype was recorded many times. The rearrangement joins TRBV5-1 to TRBJ2-1; maybe TRBD2 (5 bases). CDR3 length: 16 residues. Per germline, CDR1 SGHRS and CDR2 YFSETQ. V lost 0 bases and J 0 bases, leaving 10 bases between the germline ends. As DNA, the CDR3 is TGCGCCAGCAGCTTGGTGGCAGGACTCTCCTACAATGAGCAGTTCTTC. This codes for CASSLVAGLSYNEQFF.

V and J are TRBV11-2 and TRBJ2-1; 7 bases match TRBD2. The V gene end was trimmed by 5 bases and the J gene end by 4 bases; junction bases not matched to a gene: 11. Germline V gene lookup returns CDR1 SGHAT and CDR2 FQNNGV. The CDR3 loop spans 16 amino acids. CDR3 bases: TGTGCCAGCAGCCACTCACGCGGGGGACCATACAATGAGCAGTTCTTC. It encodes CASSHSRGGPYNEQFF.

This clonotype was counted only a few times. The chain recombines TRBV27 with TRBJ1-1, with no clear D. The CDR3 sequence is 13 residues long. Germline loops: CDR1 MNHEY, CDR2 SMNVEV (reference sequence). V lost 2 bases to trimming and J lost 3 bases, with 7 bases between them. In DNA, the CDR3 is TGTGCCAGCAGTTTAGGGGTTCACACTGAAGCTTTCTTT. This gives the protein CASSLGVHTEAFF.

This clonotype has a handful of counts. V gene TRBV12-3 or TRBV12-4 combines with J gene TRBJ1-6; unclear D gene. V dropped 5 bases and J dropped 8 bases, with 13 bases sitting between them. The CDR3 contains 14 residues. Written as DNA, the CDR3 is TGTGCCAGCAGTCCTCGGATCCGGGATTCACCCCTCCACTTT. It codes for CASSPRIRDSPLHF.

This clonotype was seen many times. The chain recombines TRBV7-2 with TRBJ2-1; 11 positions agree with TRBD2. V gave up 7 bases and J gave up 2 bases; unmatched junction bases: 4. Germline V gene data show CDR1 as SGHTA and CDR2 as FQGNSA. CDR3 length: 15 residues. The CDR3 is CASNQLAGAYNEQFF. CDR3 bases: TGTGCCAGCAACCAACTAGCGGGGGCCTACAATGAGCAGTTCTTC.

This clonotype came up a few times. The rearrangement uses TRBV2 and TRBJ1-2, with D perhaps matching TRBD1 (5 bases). CDR1 and CDR2 (germline): SNHLY, FYNNEI. Trimming removed 7 bases from V and 4 bases from J, with 19 bases in between. This CDR3 comprises 15 residues. This CDR3 is CASNDRDVGIYGYTF. The CDR3, as DNA: TGTGCCAGCAATGACCGGGACGTCGGAATCTATGGCTACACCTTC.

The chain uses TRBV4-2 and TRBJ2-3, with unresolved D. Germline V gene lookup returns CDR1 LGHNA and CDR2 YNFKEQ. Between the trimmed V and J ends, which lost 0 bases and 0 bases, there was a span of 7 bases. This CDR3 spans 15 amino acids. CDR3 in DNA: TGTGCCAGCAGCCAAGAGCATTTTAGCACAGATACGCAGTATTTT. Translation: CASSQEHFSTDTQYF.

This clonotype was found a few times. The chain couples TRBV4-3 to TRBJ1-1; D gene uncertain. The V gene's germline CDR1 is LGHNA and CDR2 YSLEER. The V end was cut by 1 base, the J end by 1 base, with 10 bases between. The CDR3 length is 15 residues. Here the CDR3 reads CASSQVEGPNTEAFF. CDR3 sequence (DNA): TGCGCCAGCAGCCAAGTCGAAGGACCGAACACTGAAGCTTTCTTT.

The chain joins TRBV4-2 to TRBJ2-3; 11 bases fit TRBD2. The CDR3 runs 14 residues. Germline CDR1 and CDR2: LGHNA and YNFKEQ. With 4 bases clipped from V and 6 bases from J, the junction kept 3 bases outside the gene matches. The CDR3 protein is CASSPLAGEDTQYF. The CDR3 DNA follows: TGTGCCAGCAGCCCACTAGCGGGGGAGGATACGCAGTATTTT.

The J gene is TRBJ2-1, the V gene TRBV2, with TRBD1 matching 9 bases. Germline CDR1 reads SNHLY; CDR2 reads FYNNEI. This CDR3 contains 14 residues. Unmatched junction bases numbered 9, after V lost 9 bases and J lost 6 bases. CDR3 loop: CARKDRGPPNEQFF. For the CDR3, the DNA is TGTGCCAGAAAGGACAGGGGCCCACCCAATGAGCAGTTCTTC.

The chain combines TRBV7-2 with TRBJ2-2; TRBD1 might be the D (5 bases). Trimming left V 3 bases short and J 7 bases short, with 9 bases between. Germline CDR1 reads SGHTA; CDR2 reads FQGNSA. The CDR3 is 13 amino acids. The CDR3 protein is CASSFAQGGELFF. In nucleotides, the CDR3 is TGTGCCAGCAGCTTTGCGCAGGGCGGGGAGCTGTTTTTT.

The gene calls are TRBV4-3 and TRBJ1-1; D remains ambiguous. Germline V gene data show CDR1 as LGHNA and CDR2 as YSLEER. This CDR3 is 15 amino acids long. V lost 0 bases to trimming and J lost 1 base, with 9 bases between them. The CDR3 bases are TGCGCCAGCAGCCAAGAGCGTAAGGGGAACACTGAAGCTTTCTTT. Translating it yields CASSQERKGNTEAFF.